The TCR beta chain described here comes from a study of T cells in Graves' hyperthyroidism and ophthalmopathy (dated 2019 in TCRdb). Regarding the research as a whole: Peripheral blood samples were taken at initial diagnosis, before any treatment was given. Prospective prediction of ophthalmopathy was tested in an independent validation cohort consisting of under 20 hyperthyroidism patients and approximately 16 patients who later progressed to ophthalmopathy. For training and testing, the 95 to 100 patients in the discovery cohort were randomly divided in a 7:3 ratio. In about six Graves' hyperthyroidism patients, the study also compared T-cell repertoires from thyroid tissue with T-cell repertoires from blood. TCR V-J signatures able to tell the groups apart were searched for in a discovery cohort of around 95 patients, of whom more than 40 had Graves' ophthalmopathy and about 55 had stable Graves' hyperthyroidism. The paper reports TCR Vbeta CDR3 sequencing of 135 peripheral blood samples: 40 to 45 ophthalmopathy, around 80 hyperthyroidism and approximately 17 progressor patients. After sampling, hyperthyroidism patients received methimazole starting at 30 mg daily, and ophthalmopathy patients received high-dose intravenous methylprednisolone.

This clonotype was detected many times. What antigen it recognizes has not been identified. Within one base of it there is no much larger clone, and no base qualities were kept. Amplification of TCR beta CDR3 regions was carried out from RNA transcripts. For the first round of RT-PCR on the TCR CDR3, the HTBI primer set was used together with the Qiagen OneStep RT-PCR kit. Libraries were constructed in a second round of multiplex PCR, after which size selection and purification were performed. Sequencing of the libraries was done on an Illumina HiSeq2000 using paired-end 100 bp reads. In the authors' own workflow: SOAPnuke was used to process the raw data, with reads discarded if the reads contained adapters or uncalled bases, had a mean Phred below 15, or lacked an exact constant-primer or identifier match. High-quality paired reads were merged with COPE v1.2.5, and unique nucleotide sequences were defined as clonotypes. MiTCR v1.1 was used to align clonotypes to the IMGT TRBV, TRBD and TRBJ reference segments. Only V-J combinations with frequency above 0.0001, covering roughly 99% of repertoires, were analysed. A TCS score was defined as the ratio of F50 (clonal expansion) to E x V (chaos), with BLOSUM62-based TCRdist applied between CDR3 peptides within each V-J. Welch's t-statistics and random forest reduced roughly 500 V-J features to under 15, which were used in a naive Bayes classifier (R e1071). Clones were called with MiXCR by TCRdb after fastp trimmed the public reads at Q25, and only in-frame beta chains were retained. Rows are unified per CDR3 protein, each entry keeping the most common DNA and genes. These V and J calls rely on TCRdb rather than the paper's analysis. For this sample there are fewer than 500,000 distinct CDR3 sequences; about 14% appear just once. Less than 15% of the sample rests with the top ten.

Ophthalmopathy patients had moderately to severely active disease, Clinical Activity Score of at least 3, NOSPECS grade of at least 4, and duration under 3 months. Exclusion was applied to patients with uncontrolled infections, other autoimmune diseases, pregnancy or lactation. Diagnoses were based on clinical symptoms, serum thyroxine and TRAb, thyroid ultrasound and orbital computed tomography. PBMCs were isolated from 10 ml of fresh peripheral blood by Ficoll-Paque density gradient centrifugation. Total RNA was extracted with Trizol reagent, and quality was checked on an Agilent 2100 Bioanalyzer. Measured from the cysteine to the phenylalanine, the CDR3 is 16 residues long. Just the 48-base CDR3 DNA is kept, in frame starting at base 1. The germline V gene (reference sequence) specifies SEHNR as CDR1 and FQNEAQ as CDR2. V is trimmed back by 5 bases and J by 0 bases, and the junction contains 7 bases that no gene match accounts for.

What the authors observed across the whole study: No statistical method was used to fix the sample size in advance, and group allocation was not hidden from the investigators. A model built on a 13 V-J signature distinguished ophthalmopathy from stable hyperthyroidism, reaching about 88% sensitivity and around 81% specificity in cross-validation and 80%/75% in testing. In validation, progression to ophthalmopathy was predicted by the model with 55% to 71% sensitivity and around 76% specificity, a median of roughly 6 months before onset. Most expanded thyroid clonotypes (frequency above 0.001) were also detected in blood, a finding suggesting that blood repertoires may reflect thyroid immune responses.

This sequence was found in a man in his late teens or twenties with Graves' ophthalmopathy. Sequencing input: blood. The chain is assembled from TRBV7-9 and TRBJ2-7, with 10 middle bases fitting TRBD1. The CDR3 region reads CASSPGRDRGSYEQYF. In nucleotides, the sequence is TGTGCCAGCAGCCCAGGCCGGGACAGGGGCTCCTACGAGCAGTACTTC.